This T cell receptor beta chain was identified in a study of blood T cells in healthy people across ages. A second PCR, run for roughly 7 to 11 cycles, used a sample-barcoded 5' primer plus a J-beta primer mix. A single record per CDR3 protein comes from TCRdb applying MiXCR to the 5' RACE reads. Of 1.5 million or so distinct CDR3 sequences listed, around two fifths are singletons. This clonotype has only a few counts. The V gene end was trimmed by 4 bases and the J gene end by 9 bases; junction bases not matched to a gene: 13. The CDR3 has 15 residues. The germline V gene has CDR1 MGHDK and CDR2 SYGVNS.

The sample taken for sequencing was blood. The J gene is TRBJ2-5, the V gene TRBV25-1; TRBD1 aligns across 8 bases. The TCR sequence derives from a woman younger than 30 in good health. CDR3: CASSAASGGSGPQYF. In nucleotides, the CDR3 is TGTGCCAGCAGTGCGGCTTCAGGGGGCTCAGGGCCCCAGTACTTC.